This entry features one TCR beta chain sequence. Its antigen is currently unknown. The entry originates in a study of cytomegalovirus exposure and HLA in healthy donors. Study-wide points: Sequencing had likely introduced a cluster of highly shared sequence variants as an artifact. The listing of 150 or so TCR beta chains classed them as cytomegalovirus-associated.

PCR used 60 Vbeta primers and 13 Jbeta primers. Measured with immunoSEQ multiplex PCR; TCRdb has only the in-frame clones, and not every one. The profile covers approximately 81,000 clones, with around 74% appearing a single time and 6.2% taken by the ten largest. CDR1 is MGHRA and CDR2 is YSYEKL in the germline V gene. J lost 0 bases, V lost 2 bases, and 3 bases had no gene match. The CDR3 length is 17 residues. Healthy donors of bone marrow made up the group. Sequenced input: PBMCs. The TCR sequence derives from a woman between 50 and 59 years old in good health and CMV-seropositive. The genes are TRBV4-1 and TRBJ2-4; 11 bases are shared with TRBD2. CDR3 nucleotides: TGCGCCAGCAGCCAACGACTAGCGGGACTAGCCAAAAACATTCAGTACTTC. It yields the protein CASSQRLAGLAKNIQYF.